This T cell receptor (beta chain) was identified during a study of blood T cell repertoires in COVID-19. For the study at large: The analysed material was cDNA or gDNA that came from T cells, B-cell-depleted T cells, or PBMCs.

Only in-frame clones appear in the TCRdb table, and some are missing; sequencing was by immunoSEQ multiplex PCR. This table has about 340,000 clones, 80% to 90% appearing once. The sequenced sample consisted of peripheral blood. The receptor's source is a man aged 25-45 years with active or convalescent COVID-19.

CDR3 in DNA: TGCGCCAGCAGCGGTAGCGGGTTCTCCTACAATGAGCAGTTCTTC. This translates into CASSGSGFSYNEQFF. The genes are TRBV5-1 and TRBJ2-1; 7 bases align to TRBD2. The CDR3 covers 15 residues. Unmatched junction bases numbered 4, after V lost 4 bases and J lost 0 bases. CDR1 and CDR2 (germline): SGHRS, YFSETQ.